This T cell receptor beta chain was sequenced in a study of monozygotic twins with cystic fibrosis. Regarding the study as a whole: J usage was most co-twin-similar in 8 of 16 pairs, V in 13. The repertoire was suggested to be naive-dominated, clonality median approximately 0.0098.

Clones were sequenced by immunoSEQ multiplex PCR, and TCRdb holds only the in-frame ones, with some missing. The sample carries around 20,000 clones, around 87% recorded once. Worth noting for this clone: Antigen: not known.

With V trimmed by 11 bases and J by 2 bases, 4 bases remained unmatched. Per germline, CDR1 MDHEN and CDR2 SYDVKM. The CDR3 contains 13 residues. This rearrangement joins TRBV28 to TRBJ2-5; 11 nucleotides line up with TRBD2. The TCR was taken from a woman aged 25 to 39 with cystic fibrosis. Sequencing was performed on blood. The CDR3 is CAHTSGGQETQYF. The CDR3 DNA follows: TGTGCCCACACTAGCGGGGGTCAAGAGACCCAGTACTTC. Variable domain in full (rest from reference TRBV28 and TRBJ2-5): DVKVTQSSRYLVKRTGEKVFLECVQDMDHENMFWYRQDPGLGLRLIYFSYDVKMKEKGDIPEGYSVSREKKERFSLILESASTNQTSMYLCAHTSGGQETQYFGPGTRLLVL.